The source of this TCR beta chain is a study of T cell responses to AZD1222 COVID-19 vaccine. Study-level points and caveats: Most donors were white British and more were female, and clonal diversity was possibly underestimated. None of the repertoires were sampled until the peak T cell response had passed. Unmutated variant regions reportedly attract nearly half of all spike-specific TCRs. Spike was spanned by vaccine-associated CD4 TCRs, with dominance at 160-218 and 743-854.

This CDR3 is 15 amino acids long. J gave up 0 bases and V 2 bases, and 5 bases lay outside the gene matches. Germline lookup yields CDR1 SGHRS and CDR2 YFSETQ. Data came from immunoSEQ multiplex PCR; TCRdb stores just in-frame clones and leaves some out. The table records 95,000 to 150,000 clones, 86% of them present only once. About this clone: Antigen specificity is unknown.

This clonotype originated in an adult in good health. This rearrangement joins TRBV5-1 to TRBJ2-7; 7 bases are shared with TRBD1. The sequences come from peripheral blood, collected on day 0 of AZD1222 vaccination. Here the CDR3 reads CASSLTGTASYEQYF. The CDR3, as DNA: TGCGCCAGCAGCTTAACCGGGACAGCCTCCTACGAGCAGTACTTC. The entire variable domain, with the rest obtained from reference TRBV5-1 and TRBJ2-7, is as follows: KAGVTQTPRYLIKTRGQQVTLSCSPISGHRSVSWYQQTPGQGLQFLFEYFSETQRNKGNFPGRFSGRQFSNSRSEMNVSTLELGDSALYLCASSLTGTASYEQYFGPGTRLTVT.